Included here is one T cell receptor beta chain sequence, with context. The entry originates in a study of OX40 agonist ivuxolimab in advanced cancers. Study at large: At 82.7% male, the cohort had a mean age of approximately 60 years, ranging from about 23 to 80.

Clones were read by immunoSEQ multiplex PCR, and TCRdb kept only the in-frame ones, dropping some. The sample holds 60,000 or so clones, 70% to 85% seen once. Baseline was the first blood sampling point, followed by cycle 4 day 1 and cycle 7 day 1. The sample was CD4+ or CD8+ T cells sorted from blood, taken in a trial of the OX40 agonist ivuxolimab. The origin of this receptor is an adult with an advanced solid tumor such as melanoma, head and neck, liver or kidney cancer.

This CDR3 reads CASSRDRGSEKLFF. CDR3 bases: TGTGCCAGCAGTCGGGACAGGGGTTCGGAAAAACTGTTTTTT. The rearrangement links TRBV5-8 to TRBJ1-4; 10 nucleotides match TRBD1. Germline V lookup: CDR1 SGHTS, CDR2 YDEGEE. The V segment lost 5 bases and the J segment 8 bases; nucleotides outside the gene matches: 6. The CDR3 has 14 amino acids. Full variable domain (outside the CDR3, taken from reference TRBV5-8 and TRBJ1-4): EAGVTQSPTHLIKTRGQQATLRCSPISGHTSVYWYQQALGLGLQFLLWYDEGEERNRGNFPPRFSGRQFPNYSSELNVNALELEDSALYLCASSRDRGSEKLFFGSGTQLSVL.